The sequence of this T cell receptor beta chain was determined in a study of CD8 T cells in ankylosing spondylitis. To note about this clonotype: The antigen is not known.

Via MiXCR, TCRdb re-called the 5' RACE reads, giving one row per CDR3 protein. The table has 670,000 or so distinct CDR3 sequences, over 15% seen once. The V and J ends lost 6 bases and 9 bases, in that order; junction bases with no gene match: 7. The CDR3 length is 15 residues. Study-level findings and limits: Within ankylosing spondylitis blood, a TCR beta motif made up of roughly eight highly homologous variants appeared to be characteristic.

This TCR derives from a male donor with ankylosing spondylitis. This rearrangement joins TRBV12-3 or TRBV12-4 to TRBJ2-4; TRBD2 matches 14 bases. Sequenced material: blood, either unsorted or a sorted T cell fraction (not recorded which). This chain's CDR3 is CASRRTSGRLGIQYF. For the CDR3, the DNA is TGTGCCAGCAGAAGGACTAGCGGGAGGTTGGGCATTCAGTACTTC.